This T cell receptor beta chain was sequenced for a study of cytomegalovirus exposure and HLA in healthy donors. Broader study findings: Per published accounts, TCR beta sequences correctly predicted the HLA-A and HLA-B alleles of most subjects.

The PCR contained 60 Vbeta and 13 Jbeta primers. Assay used: immunoSEQ multiplex PCR; TCRdb lists only in-frame clones, some missing. The sample consists of 170,000 or so clones, 84% of them appearing once. With respect to this clone: Its matching antigen is unknown.

Trimming pared 3 bases from V and 0 bases from J, leaving 12 bases between. This CDR3 is built from 15 residues. Germline lookup yields CDR1 SGDLS and CDR2 YYNGEE. Sequencing used PBMCs. This clonotype originated in a girl under 18 in good health and CMV-seropositive. The chain is built from TRBV9 and TRBJ1-1; D may be TRBD1 (5 bases). The CDR3 DNA is TGTGCCAGCAGCGCACAGGACCATATGAACACTGAAGCTTTCTTT. This sequence encodes CASSAQDHMNTEAFF.